These 12 T cell receptor beta chains came from one sample sequenced in a study of blood T cell repertoires in COVID-19. The data were produced by immunoSEQ multiplex PCR, yet TCRdb's version contains in-frame clones alone and is incomplete. This table holds 60,000 to 65,000 clones, approximately 80% found once. Sample: peripheral blood. Source of these receptors: a woman aged 80 or older with active or convalescent COVID-19.

The V call is TRBV6-5, the J call TRBJ1-1, with a tentative D call TRBD1 (6 bases). V gave up 7 bases and J gave up 6 bases, with 15 bases separating them. The CDR3 contains 13 residues. In germline, CDR1 is MNHEY, CDR2 SVGAGI. The CDR3 DNA follows: TGTGCCAGCAACCAGGGGCCTTTAGCTGAAGCTTTCTTT. Its protein is CASNQGPLAEAFF.

The V call is TRBV5-6, the J call TRBJ2-3; D might be TRBD2 (5 bases). The CDR3 covers 14 residues. Germline loops: CDR1 SGHDT, CDR2 YYEEEE. With 1 base removed from V and 4 bases from J, the gap between germline ends came to 10 bases. The CDR3 DNA is TGTGCCAGCAGCTTGAGGCTAGCTGCAGATACGCAGTATTTT. Protein product: CASSLRLAADTQYF.

This chain links TRBV15 with TRBJ1-3; TRBD1 might be the D (6 bases). The CDR3 sequence is 16 residues long. V lost 0 bases and J lost 4, with 13 bases in between. Germline CDR1 reads LNHNV; CDR2 reads YYDKDF (reference sequence). CDR3 loop: CATSRDRGGGGNTIYF. Written as DNA, the CDR3 is TGTGCCACCAGCAGAGATAGGGGGGGTGGAGGAAACACCATATATTTT.

This rearrangement joins TRBV2 to TRBJ2-2, with unresolved D. V was cut by 6 bases and J by 6 bases, with 17 bases left in between. There are 15 residues in the CDR3. Germline-derived CDR1 and CDR2 are SNHLY and FYNNEI. The CDR3 loop is CASRRDTMTSGELFF. The CDR3 coding sequence is TGTGCCAGCAGACGTGACACCATGACGTCCGGGGAGCTGTTTTTT.

The V gene is TRBV27, the J gene TRBJ1-4, with TRBD1 as a possible D gene (5 bases). The CDR3 has 17 amino acids. The V end was cut by 2 bases, the J end by 8 bases, with 21 bases between. Germline V gene data show CDR1 as MNHEY and CDR2 as SMNVEV (reference sequence). The CDR3 nucleotides read TGTGCCAGCAGTTTAAAACCCCCAGGGAGGGAATTGGAAAAACTGTTTTTT. Amino acids: CASSLKPPGRELEKLFF.

Judged by abundance, this clone is medium-sized (0.01 to 0.1%). The chain recombines TRBV3-1 (or the pseudogene TRBV3-2) with TRBJ2-3; D ambiguous. The CDR3 runs to 14 residues. V was shortened by 1 base and J by 6 bases, with 11 bases between the two germline ends. Looked up from germline, CDR1 is LGHDT and CDR2 is YNNKEL (reference sequence). CDR3 sequence reads: CASSQGLSLDTQYF. CDR3 sequence (DNA): TGTGCCAGCAGCCAAGGACTCTCGCTGGATACGCAGTATTTT.

The V gene is TRBV3-1 (or the pseudogene TRBV3-2), the J gene TRBJ1-4; D is ambiguous. CDR3 size: 12 residues. Germline V gives CDR1 LGHDT, CDR2 YNNKEL (reference sequence). Trimming shortened V by 1 base and J by 8 bases, and 5 bases separated the two germline ends. CDR3 nucleotides: TGTGCCAGCAGCCAAGCTGAGGAAAAACTGTTTTTT. Protein: CASSQAEEKLFF.

The CDR3: CASSLDRPSNSPLHF. The CDR3 DNA follows: TGTGCCAGCAGTTTAGACAGGCCCTCAAATTCACCCCTCCACTTT. The chain couples TRBV27 to TRBJ1-6, with D maybe TRBD1 (6 bases). This CDR3 is built from 15 residues. From germline, CDR1 is MNHEY and CDR2 SMNVEV (reference sequence). Deletions cut 2 bases from V and 7 bases from J, with 12 bases between.

The CDR3 DNA reads TGTGCCAGCAGCCTCGGGACAGGGGACACTGAAGCTTTCTTT. It yields the protein CASSLGTGDTEAFF. The V call is TRBV5-6, the J call TRBJ1-1; 10 bases are shared with TRBD1. The CDR3 spans 14 residues. Germline trimming cut 4 bases from V and 3 bases from J; bases unmatched to any gene: 3. Germline-derived CDR1 and CDR2 are SGHDT and YYEEEE.

V usage is TRBV5-1 and J usage is TRBJ2-5, with 7 bases fitting TRBD1. This CDR3 is built from 13 residues. Germline trimming cut 5 bases from V and 3 bases from J; bases unmatched to any gene: 4. CDR1 SGHRS and CDR2 YFSETQ come from the germline V gene. In DNA, the CDR3 is TGCGCCAGCAGGACAGGGTGGGAAGAGACCCAGTACTTC. Translation gives CASRTGWEETQYF.

This chain links TRBV5-1 with TRBJ2-1, with TRBD2 identical over 9 bases. The CDR3 runs to 15 residues. Germline loops: CDR1 SGHRS, CDR2 YFSETQ. J was trimmed by 7 bases and V by 0 bases; bases with no gene match: 5. CDR3 sequence (DNA): TGCGCCAGCAGCTTGGTTGCGGGGGGGCTGAATGAGCAGTTCTTC. Translation: CASSLVAGGLNEQFF. Using reference TRBV5-1 and TRBJ2-1 for the parts outside the CDR3, the full variable domain is KAGVTQTPRYLIKTRGQQVTLSCSPISGHRSVSWYQQTPGQGLQFLFEYFSETQRNKGNFPGRFSGRQFSNSRSEMNVSTLELGDSALYLCASSLVAGGLNEQFFGPGTRLTVL.

This clone occurred a few times. The chain carries TRBV14 and TRBJ1-2, with 9 bases fitting TRBD1. The CDR3 loop spans 15 amino acids. The trim removed 2 bases at V and 6 bases at J, leaving 7 bases unmatched. Germline loops: CDR1 SGHDN, CDR2 FVKESK. The DNA of the CDR3 is TGTGCCAGCAGCCAATTGGGACAGGGTAGGAATGGCTACACCTTC. Its protein is CASSQLGQGRNGYTF.